This T cell receptor (beta chain) emerged from a study of monozygotic twins with inflammatory bowel disease. Regarding the study as a whole: The sharing of clonotypes with others was lower in IBD patients than in healthy twins, especially with disease activity.

The CDR3 sequence is 12 residues long. CDR1 is SEHNR, CDR2 FQNEAQ, per germline (reference sequence). With respect to this clonotype: The antigen is not known.

TCRdb re-called the 5' RACE reads, yielding one record per CDR3 amino acid sequence without DNA. The sample table includes roughly 160,000 distinct CDR3 sequences. Researchers collected approximately 2.5 ml of blood per donor. The sequence came from a human donor with ulcerative colitis or Crohn's disease, or a healthy co-twin of an affected twin (not recorded which). The chain joins TRBV7-9 to TRBJ1-2. Material for sequencing was blood. CDR3 in amino acids: CASSLEGKGYTF.